The T cell receptor (beta chain) described here comes from a study of vaccination and CD4 T cells after COVID-19. Across the study: Either the Pfizer-BioNTech BNT162b2 or Moderna mRNA-1273 vaccine was given as two doses.

This clonotype was seen only a few times. Its antigen is unidentified. With the Oncomine TCR Beta short-read assay, DNA from cultured CD4+ T cells was sequenced. A single record per CDR3 protein comes from TCRdb applying MiXCR to the PCR reads. The sample lists over 14,000 distinct CDR3 sequences; roughly 73% were seen once. The CDR3 length is 15 residues. The V end lost 7 bases, the J end lost 8 bases, and 23 bases lay between the germline ends. Treatment of the sample: approximately 11-day PBMC culture with coronavirus spike peptide pools or control peptides (ViraFEST assay). A half-volume replacement of the medium with fresh IL-2 medium was performed on days 3 and 7.

The chain is built from TRBV12-3 or TRBV12-4 and TRBJ1-2; D perhaps matches TRBD1 (6 bases). The TCR comes from a human donor who had recovered from COVID-19. Sequencing was performed on CD4+ T cells from blood, cultured in vitro. DNA for the CDR3: TGTGCCAGCATCATCCTCGACAGGACGGGAATGGGCTACACCTTC. Amino acids: CASIILDRTGMGYTF.